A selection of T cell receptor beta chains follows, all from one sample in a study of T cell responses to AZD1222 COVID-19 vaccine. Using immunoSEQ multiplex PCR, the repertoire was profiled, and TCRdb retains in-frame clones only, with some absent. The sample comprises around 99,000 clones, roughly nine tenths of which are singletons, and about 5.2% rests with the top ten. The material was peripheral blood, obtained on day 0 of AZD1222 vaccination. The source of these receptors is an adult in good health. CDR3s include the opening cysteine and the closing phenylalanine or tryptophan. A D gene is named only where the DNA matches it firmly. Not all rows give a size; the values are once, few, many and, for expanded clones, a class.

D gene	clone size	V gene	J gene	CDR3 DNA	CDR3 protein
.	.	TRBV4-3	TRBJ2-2	TGCGCCAGCAGCCAACGACGGGACCGCAACACCGGGGAGCTGTTTTTT	CASSQRRDRNTGELFF
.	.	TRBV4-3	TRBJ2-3	TGCGCCAGCAGCCAAGGAGGGGACACCTACACAGATACGCAGTATTTT	CASSQGGDTYTDTQYF
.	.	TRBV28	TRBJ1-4	TGTGCCAGCAGTTCCCCATCAGGGCTGGCTAATGAAAAACTGTTTTTT	CASSSPSGLANEKLFF
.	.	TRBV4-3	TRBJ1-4	TGCGCCAGCAGCCTACGGCGAGATGCAACTAATGAAAAACTGTTTTTT	CASSLRRDATNEKLFF
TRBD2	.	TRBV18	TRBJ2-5	TGTGCCAGCTCACCCCGAAATAGCGGGATCTCAGTGGGTTCGGAGACCCAGTACTTC	CASSPRNSGISVGSETQYF
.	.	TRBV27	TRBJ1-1	TGTGCCAGCAGTCCCACCCCACAGGGGAACACTGAAGCTTTCTTT	CASSPTPQGNTEAFF
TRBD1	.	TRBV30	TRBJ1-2	TGTGCCTGGAAGACCGGGACAGGGGACTCAGTGCATGGCTACACCTTC	CAWKTGTGDSVHGYTF
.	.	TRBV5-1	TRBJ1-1	TGCGCCAGCAGCTTGGTCCCGGACATGAACACTGAAGCTTTCTTT	CASSLVPDMNTEAFF
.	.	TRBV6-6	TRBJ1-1	TGTGCCAGCAGTTACTCTAACTGGTACGGGTTGACTGAAGCTTTCTTT	CASSYSNWYGLTEAFF
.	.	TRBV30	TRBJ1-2	TGTGCCTGGAGTGAGGGATTCTATGGCTACACCTTC	CAWSEGFYGYTF
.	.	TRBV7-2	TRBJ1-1	TGTGCCAGCGGGTTACAGGGCGACACTGAAGCTTTCTTT	CASGLQGDTEAFF
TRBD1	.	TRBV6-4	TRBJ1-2	TGTGCCAGCAGCCCCACCGGGACAGGGCTTGGCTACACCTTC	CASSPTGTGLGYTF
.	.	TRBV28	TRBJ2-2	TGTGCCACCCTGCGGGGGAACACCGGGGAGCTGTTTTTT	CATLRGNTGELFF
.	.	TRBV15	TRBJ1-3	TGTGCCACCAGCAGAGATAGGGGTGTTGGAAACACCATATATTTT	CATSRDRGVGNTIYF
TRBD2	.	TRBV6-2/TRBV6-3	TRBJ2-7	TGTGCCAGCAGTTACTTGGCTAGCGGGAGCTACGAGCAGTACTTC	CASSYLASGSYEQYF
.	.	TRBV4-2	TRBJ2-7	TGTGCCAGCAGCCAAGATGCGGGGAGAGCTTACGAGCAGTACTTC	CASSQDAGRAYEQYF
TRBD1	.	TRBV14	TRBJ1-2	TGTGCCAGCAGCCAAACGGGCGGGACAGGCTCAATCTATGGCTACACCTTC	CASSQTGGTGSIYGYTF
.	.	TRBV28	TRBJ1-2	TGTGCCAGCAGTCCGGCCCAGAACTATGGCTACACCTTC	CASSPAQNYGYTF
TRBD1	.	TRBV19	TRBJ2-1	TGTGCCAGTAGTAGTCGGACAGGGGCGCGGGGCTCCTACAATGAGCAGTTCTTC	CASSSRTGARGSYNEQFF
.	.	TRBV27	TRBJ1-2	TGTGCCAGCAGGCGGGCAGGGTACTATGGCTACACCTTC	CASRRAGYYGYTF
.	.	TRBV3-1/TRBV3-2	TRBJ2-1	TGTGCCAGCAGCCGGGACACCCCCTACAATGAGCAGTTCTTC	CASSRDTPYNEQFF
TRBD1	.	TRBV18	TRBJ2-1	TGTGCCAGCTCACCAAGGGGGAAGGGGGCCATCCGAGCTTACAATGAGCAGTTCTTC	CASSPRGKGAIRAYNEQFF
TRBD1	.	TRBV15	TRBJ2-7	TGTGCCACCAAAGAGGGGGCTTCCTACGAGCAGTACTTC	CATKEGASYEQYF
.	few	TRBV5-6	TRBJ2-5	TGTGCCAGCAGCGATAATCGAGGGTCCAGGGAGACCCAGTACTTC	CASSDNRGSRETQYF
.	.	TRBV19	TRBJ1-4	TGTGCCAGTAGGGACCAGGGTGAAAAACTGTTTTTT	CASRDQGEKLFF
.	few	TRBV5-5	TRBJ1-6	TGTGCCAGCACTTCACAGGTGTTTAATTCACCCCTCCACTTT	CASTSQVFNSPLHF
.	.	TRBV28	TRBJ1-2	TGTGCCAGCAGACTAGGGGGAGCTAACTATGGCTACACCTTC	CASRLGGANYGYTF
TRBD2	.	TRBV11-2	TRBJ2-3	TGTGCCAGCAGCTTGTTAGCGGGAGGACTCACAGATACGCAGTATTTT	CASSLLAGGLTDTQYF
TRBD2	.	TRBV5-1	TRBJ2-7	TGCGCCAGCAGCCCGGGGGGGGACGAGCAGTACTTC	CASSPGGDEQYF
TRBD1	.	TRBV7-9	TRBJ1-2	TGTGCCAGCAGATTTGACCTCCGGGACAGCCGTGGCTACACCTTC	CASRFDLRDSRGYTF
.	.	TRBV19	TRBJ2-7	TGTGCCAGTAGTCTAGGGGTTCTAACCGGGCAGTACTTC	CASSLGVLTGQYF
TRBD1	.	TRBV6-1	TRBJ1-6	TGTGCCAGCAGTGTTAGGGGGCTTAGCTCCTATAATTCACCCCTCCACTTT	CASSVRGLSSYNSPLHF
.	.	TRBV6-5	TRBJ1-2	TGTGCCAGCAGTCCATTCATGGCTCCTAACTATGGCTACACCTTC	CASSPFMAPNYGYTF
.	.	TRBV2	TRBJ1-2	TGTGCCAGCAGCAGGGGCGATGGCTACACCTTC	CASSRGDGYTF
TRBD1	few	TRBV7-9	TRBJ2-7	TGTGCCAGCAGCTCCAGCGACAGGGGCCCGAGCTCCTACGAGCAGTACTTC	CASSSSDRGPSSYEQYF
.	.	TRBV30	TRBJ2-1	TGTGCCTGGAGTTGGGCGAGAAATGAGCAGTTCTTC	CAWSWARNEQFF
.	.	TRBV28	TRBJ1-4	TGTGCCAGCAGTTTCGGGATTGGAGGGGAAAAACTGTTTTTT	CASSFGIGGEKLFF
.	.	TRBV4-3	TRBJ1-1	TGCGCCAGCAGCCAAGCGAGCGATGCTAGGTACACTGAAGCTTTCTTT	CASSQASDARYTEAFF
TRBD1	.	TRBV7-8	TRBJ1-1	TGTGCCAGCAGCTTTTACAGGGGGCCTAGGGACACTGAAGCTTTCTTT	CASSFYRGPRDTEAFF
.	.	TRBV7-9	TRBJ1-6	TGTGCCAGCAGCCCCGAGGGGACTTGGGGCTCACCCCTCCACTTT	CASSPEGTWGSPLHF
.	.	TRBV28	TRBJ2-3	TGTGCCAGCAGCCGACGGGCAGCGGACGATGCAGATACGCAGTATTTT	CASSRRAADDADTQYF
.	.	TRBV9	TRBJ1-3	TGTGCCAGCAGCGCCGGGGGCTATCTAGCTGGAAACACCATATATTTT	CASSAGGYLAGNTIYF
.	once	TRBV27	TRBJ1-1	TGTGCCAGCAGTTCGACAGGAACCCTGAACACTGAAGCTTTCTTT	CASSSTGTLNTEAFF
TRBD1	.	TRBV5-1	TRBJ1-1	TGCGCCAGCAGCCTGACAGGGAGCGGAGCTTTCTTT	CASSLTGSGAFF
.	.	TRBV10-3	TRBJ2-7	TGTGCCATCAGTGAGTCGGAGGGACTTGCCTACGAGCAGTACTTC	CAISESEGLAYEQYF
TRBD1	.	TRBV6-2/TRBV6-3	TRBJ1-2	TGTGCCAGCAGTTACACCTACGCGGGACAGATTAACTATGGCTACACCTTC	CASSYTYAGQINYGYTF
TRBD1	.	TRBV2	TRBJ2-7	TGTGCCAGCAGTGCGGACAGGGTGAAGGACGAGCAGTACTTC	CASSADRVKDEQYF
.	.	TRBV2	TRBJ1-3	TGTGCCAGCAGTAAGGGACTATTAAGTAGCTCTGGAAACACCATATATTTT	CASSKGLLSSSGNTIYF
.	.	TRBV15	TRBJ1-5	TGTGCCACCAGCAGAGATGTGCAGTTTTTGACGAGCAATCAGCCCCAGCATTTT	CATSRDVQFLTSNQPQHF
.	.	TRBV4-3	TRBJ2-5	TGCGCCAGCAGCCACAGGGTCCAAGAGACCCAGTACTTC	CASSHRVQETQYF
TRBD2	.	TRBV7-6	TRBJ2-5	TGTGCCAGCAGCCCCCGACTAGCGGGGCGACAAGAGACCCAGTACTTC	CASSPRLAGRQETQYF
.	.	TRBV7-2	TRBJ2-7	TGTGCCAGCAGCTTAGGGAGGGGGCCCTCCTACGAGCAGTACTTC	CASSLGRGPSYEQYF
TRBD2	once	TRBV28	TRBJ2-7	TGTGCCAGCAGTTTCCCGGCGGGAGAGGACGAGCAGTACTTC	CASSFPAGEDEQYF
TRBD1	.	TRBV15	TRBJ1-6	TGTGCCACCAGCAGAGATCGGCCAGGGGGTGATTCACCCCTCCACTTT	CATSRDRPGGDSPLHF
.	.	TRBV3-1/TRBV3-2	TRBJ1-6	TGTGCCAGCAGCCAAGACCCCCAGGGTCAATCACCCCTCCACTTT	CASSQDPQGQSPLHF